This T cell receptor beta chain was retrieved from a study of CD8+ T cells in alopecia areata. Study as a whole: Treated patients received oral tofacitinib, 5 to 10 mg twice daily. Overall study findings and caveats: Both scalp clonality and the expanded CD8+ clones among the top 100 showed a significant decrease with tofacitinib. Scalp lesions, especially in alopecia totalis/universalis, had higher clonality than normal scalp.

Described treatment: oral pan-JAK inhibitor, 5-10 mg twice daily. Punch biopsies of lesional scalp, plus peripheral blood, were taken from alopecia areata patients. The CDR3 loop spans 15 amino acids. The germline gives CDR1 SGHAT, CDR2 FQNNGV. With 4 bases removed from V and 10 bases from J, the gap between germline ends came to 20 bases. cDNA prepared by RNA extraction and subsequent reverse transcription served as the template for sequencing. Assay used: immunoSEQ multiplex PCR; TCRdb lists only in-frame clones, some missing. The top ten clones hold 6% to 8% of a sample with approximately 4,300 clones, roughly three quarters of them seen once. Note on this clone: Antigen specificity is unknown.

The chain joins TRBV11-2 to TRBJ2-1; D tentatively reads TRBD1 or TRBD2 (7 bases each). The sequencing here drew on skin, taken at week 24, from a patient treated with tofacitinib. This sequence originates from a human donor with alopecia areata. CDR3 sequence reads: CASSSGWGGGGEQFF. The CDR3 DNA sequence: TGTGCCAGCAGCTCCGGGTGGGGAGGGGGCGGCGAGCAGTTCTTC.